Shown below are 8 T cell receptor beta chains from a single sample sequenced in a study of blood T cell repertoires in COVID-19. Only in-frame clones appear in the TCRdb table, and some are missing; sequencing was by immunoSEQ multiplex PCR. The table records about 23,000 clones, 94% of them present only once. Sequencing was carried out using peripheral blood. These receptors were taken from a woman aged 45-65 years with active COVID-19.

V and J are TRBV19 and TRBJ2-2; 10 positions match TRBD1. The CDR3 has 15 residues. J was trimmed by 5 bases and V by 3 bases; bases with no gene match: 3. Germline-derived CDR1 and CDR2 are LNHDA and SQIVND (reference sequence). The chain's CDR3 is CASSIGTGATGELFF. The CDR3, as DNA: TGTGCCAGTAGTATCGGGACAGGGGCGACCGGGGAGCTGTTTTTT.

The V call is TRBV11-1, the J call TRBJ2-3, with D possibly TRBD1 on 5 matching bases. CDR1 is SGHAT and CDR2 is FQDESV in the germline V gene (reference sequence). Trimming shortened V by 4 bases and J by 3 bases, and 17 bases separated the two germline ends. The CDR3 runs to 16 residues. CDR3 loop: CASSWWGGQRTDTQYF. CDR3 sequence (DNA): TGTGCCAGCAGCTGGTGGGGCGGTCAGAGGACAGATACGCAGTATTTT. The full variable domain, in which reference TRBV11-1 and TRBJ2-3 provide the parts outside the CDR3, is EAEVAQSPRYKITEKSQAVAFWCDPISGHATLYWYRQILGQGPELLVQFQDESVVDDSQLPKDRFSAERLKGVDSTLKIQPAELGDSAMYLCASSWWGGQRTDTQYFGPGTRLTVL.

There are a few counts of this clone. The chain employs TRBV28 and TRBJ2-7; D is ambiguous. Germline V lookup: CDR1 MDHEN, CDR2 SYDVKM. V dropped 5 bases and J dropped 4 bases, with 12 bases sitting between them. CDR3 length: 13 amino acids. CDR3 amino acids: CASSPSIAYEQYF. CDR3 sequence (DNA): TGTGCCAGCAGTCCCAGTATCGCTTACGAGCAGTACTTC.

V usage is TRBV6-6 and J usage is TRBJ1-2; 10 positions agree with TRBD1. V trimming: 6 bases; J trimming: 4 bases; junction bases outside the gene matches: 23. The CDR3 totals 20 residues. Germline V gene lookup returns CDR1 MNHNY and CDR2 SVGAGI (reference sequence). CDR3 region: CASSRTGGTGYQASGYGYTF. CDR3 nucleotides: TGTGCCAGCAGCCGGACAGGGGGTACCGGGTACCAAGCGTCTGGCTATGGCTACACCTTC.

This clone was detected only once. The chain is built from TRBV19 and TRBJ1-1; D is unclear. The V and J ends lost 2 bases and 1 base respectively, with 11 bases between them. This CDR3 region has 15 residues. In germline, CDR1 is LNHDA, CDR2 SQIVND (reference sequence). The CDR3 loop reads CASSIPGFENTEAFF. In DNA, the CDR3 is TGTGCCAGTAGTATACCCGGGTTTGAGAACACTGAAGCTTTCTTT.

The J gene is TRBJ1-3, the V gene TRBV5-1; perhaps TRBD1 as D (5 bases). Germline loops: CDR1 SGHRS, CDR2 YFSETQ. The germline V and J ends were trimmed by 0 bases and 0 bases, with 10 bases remaining between them. This CDR3 has 16 amino acids. CDR3 in DNA: TGCGCCAGCAGCTTGGAAAGGGGCTACTCTGGAAACACCATATATTTT. Its translation: CASSLERGYSGNTIYF.

This chain joins TRBV5-1 and TRBJ2-3; 9 nucleotides match TRBD1. CDR1 is SGHRS and CDR2 is YFSETQ in the germline V gene. J was trimmed by 2 bases and V by 6 bases; bases with no gene match: 10. This CDR3 comprises 16 residues. Here the CDR3 DNA reads TGCGCCAGCACCCCCTTTGGGACAGGGTACACAGATACGCAGTATTTT. Translation: CASTPFGTGYTDTQYF.

The chain uses TRBV29-1 and TRBJ2-5; 7 nucleotides align to TRBD1. Per germline, CDR1 SQVTM and CDR2 ANQGSEA. There are 13 residues in the CDR3. The V segment lost 8 bases and the J segment 2 bases; nucleotides outside the gene matches: 8. CDR3 sequence (DNA): TGCAGCTCCGGGATGGGACAGCAAGAGACCCAGTACTTC. Protein product: CSSGMGQQETQYF.